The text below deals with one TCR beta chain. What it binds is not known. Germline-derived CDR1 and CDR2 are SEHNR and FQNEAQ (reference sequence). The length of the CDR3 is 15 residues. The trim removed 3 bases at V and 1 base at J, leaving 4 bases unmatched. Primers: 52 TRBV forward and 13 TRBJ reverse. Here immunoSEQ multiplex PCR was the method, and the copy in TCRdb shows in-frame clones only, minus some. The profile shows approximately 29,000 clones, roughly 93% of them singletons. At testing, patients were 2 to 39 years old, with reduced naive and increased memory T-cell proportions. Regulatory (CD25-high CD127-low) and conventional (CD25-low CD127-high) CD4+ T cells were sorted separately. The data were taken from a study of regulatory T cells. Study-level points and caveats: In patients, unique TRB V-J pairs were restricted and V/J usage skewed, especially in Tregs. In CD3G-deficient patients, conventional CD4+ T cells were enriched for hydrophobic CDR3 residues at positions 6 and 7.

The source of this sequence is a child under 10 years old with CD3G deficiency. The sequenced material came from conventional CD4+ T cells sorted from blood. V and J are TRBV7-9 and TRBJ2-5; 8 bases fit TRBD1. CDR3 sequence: CASSFGDRTQETQYF. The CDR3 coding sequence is TGTGCCAGCAGCTTTGGGGACAGGACCCAAGAGACCCAGTACTTC. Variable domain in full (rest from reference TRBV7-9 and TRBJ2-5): DTGVSQNPRHKITKRGQNVTFRCDPISEHNRLYWYRQTLGQGPEFLTYFQNEAQLEKSRLLSDRFSAERPKGSFSTLEIQRTEQGDSAMYLCASSFGDRTQETQYFGPGTRLLVL.